This T cell receptor (beta chain) came from a study of shared clonotypes between healthy human individuals. Naivety among CD8 cells was defined by CD45RO negativity and positive CCR7 selection, thereby excluding terminally differentiated effector memory CD45RA+ cells. A word on this clone: Its antigen is unknown. Other DNA sequences within the sample encode an identical CDR3.

Germline V gene sequence: CDR1 PRHDT, CDR2 FYEKMQ (reference sequence). The CDR3 spans 14 residues. With V trimmed by 5 bases and J by 2 bases, 3 bases remained unmatched. Measured with immunoSEQ multiplex PCR; TCRdb has only the in-frame clones, and not every one. The repertoire holds about 2 million clones, with about 95% as singletons. Study conclusions and caveats: The small donor group covered limited genetic and exposure diversity.

This clonotype was sampled from a man aged 18 to 29 in good health. The chain uses TRBV13 and TRBJ2-7, with 10 bases matching TRBD2. The sample consisted of naive CD8+ T cells sorted from blood. CDR3 sequence: CASSRTSGTYEQYF. The CDR3 nucleotides are TGTGCCAGCAGCAGGACTAGCGGAACCTACGAGCAGTACTTC.